This note documents a single T cell receptor beta chain sequence. What it recognizes is unknown. This specimen belongs to a study of lymphopenia after photon versus proton radiotherapy. The method was immunoSEQ multiplex PCR; TCRdb's version includes in-frame clones alone and lacks a portion of them. This sample yields approximately 58,000 clones, of which about 86% are seen a single time; 25% to 30% belongs to the top ten. Points from the study as a whole: Authors raise, but do not show, better survival with proton therapy. After lymphocyte nadir, photon-treated repertoires showed oligoclonal expansion, especially CD8+ Temra.

This TCR came from a man aged 50 to 60 with gastric cancer. This sample comprised peripheral blood, obtained from a patient treated with photon-based radiotherapy.

CDR3 residues: CASSHTGGADDTQYF. In DNA form, the CDR3 reads TGCGCCAGCAGCCATACAGGGGGCGCGGATGATACGCAGTATTTT. This chain connects TRBV4-3 to TRBJ2-3, with 9 nucleotides matching TRBD1. Looked up from germline, CDR1 is LGHNA and CDR2 is YSLEER. The ends lost 3 bases at V and 6 bases at J; junction bases unmatched: 7. The CDR3 spans 15 residues.